This TCR beta chain was identified in a study of CD8+CD57+ T cells in acquired aplastic anemia. Germline assignment: CDR1 LGHDT and CDR2 YNNKEL (reference sequence). This CDR3 contains 13 residues. Trimming took off 2 bases at V and 3 bases at J, with 8 bases between the two ends. General study points: Simpson's diversity of CD8+ cells was not significantly different in patients compared with controls. Patients and controls turned out to have around 29 CD8+ CDR3 sequences in common.

TCR beta VDJ and CDR3 were profiled, and genomic DNA was the template. TCRdb fed the reads into MiXCR, producing one record per CDR3 protein. The table shows under 200,000 distinct CDR3 sequences, with approximately 52% occurring only once. An expansion of CD8+CD57+ cells by flow cytometry had been shown in patients chosen for sequencing. When blood sampling took place, the patients had received no therapy. This clonotype has ten or more counts. Its target is unknown. The source material was sorted CD4+, CD8+, or CD8+CD57+ T cells (not recorded which) from PBMCs. The receptor comes from a human donor with aplastic anemia. V usage is TRBV3-1 and J usage is TRBJ2-7, with D tentatively TRBD2 (5 bases). CDR3 DNA sequence: TGTGCCAGCAGCCAACGACGGGGCTACGAGCAGTACTTC. Its protein is CASSQRRGYEQYF.